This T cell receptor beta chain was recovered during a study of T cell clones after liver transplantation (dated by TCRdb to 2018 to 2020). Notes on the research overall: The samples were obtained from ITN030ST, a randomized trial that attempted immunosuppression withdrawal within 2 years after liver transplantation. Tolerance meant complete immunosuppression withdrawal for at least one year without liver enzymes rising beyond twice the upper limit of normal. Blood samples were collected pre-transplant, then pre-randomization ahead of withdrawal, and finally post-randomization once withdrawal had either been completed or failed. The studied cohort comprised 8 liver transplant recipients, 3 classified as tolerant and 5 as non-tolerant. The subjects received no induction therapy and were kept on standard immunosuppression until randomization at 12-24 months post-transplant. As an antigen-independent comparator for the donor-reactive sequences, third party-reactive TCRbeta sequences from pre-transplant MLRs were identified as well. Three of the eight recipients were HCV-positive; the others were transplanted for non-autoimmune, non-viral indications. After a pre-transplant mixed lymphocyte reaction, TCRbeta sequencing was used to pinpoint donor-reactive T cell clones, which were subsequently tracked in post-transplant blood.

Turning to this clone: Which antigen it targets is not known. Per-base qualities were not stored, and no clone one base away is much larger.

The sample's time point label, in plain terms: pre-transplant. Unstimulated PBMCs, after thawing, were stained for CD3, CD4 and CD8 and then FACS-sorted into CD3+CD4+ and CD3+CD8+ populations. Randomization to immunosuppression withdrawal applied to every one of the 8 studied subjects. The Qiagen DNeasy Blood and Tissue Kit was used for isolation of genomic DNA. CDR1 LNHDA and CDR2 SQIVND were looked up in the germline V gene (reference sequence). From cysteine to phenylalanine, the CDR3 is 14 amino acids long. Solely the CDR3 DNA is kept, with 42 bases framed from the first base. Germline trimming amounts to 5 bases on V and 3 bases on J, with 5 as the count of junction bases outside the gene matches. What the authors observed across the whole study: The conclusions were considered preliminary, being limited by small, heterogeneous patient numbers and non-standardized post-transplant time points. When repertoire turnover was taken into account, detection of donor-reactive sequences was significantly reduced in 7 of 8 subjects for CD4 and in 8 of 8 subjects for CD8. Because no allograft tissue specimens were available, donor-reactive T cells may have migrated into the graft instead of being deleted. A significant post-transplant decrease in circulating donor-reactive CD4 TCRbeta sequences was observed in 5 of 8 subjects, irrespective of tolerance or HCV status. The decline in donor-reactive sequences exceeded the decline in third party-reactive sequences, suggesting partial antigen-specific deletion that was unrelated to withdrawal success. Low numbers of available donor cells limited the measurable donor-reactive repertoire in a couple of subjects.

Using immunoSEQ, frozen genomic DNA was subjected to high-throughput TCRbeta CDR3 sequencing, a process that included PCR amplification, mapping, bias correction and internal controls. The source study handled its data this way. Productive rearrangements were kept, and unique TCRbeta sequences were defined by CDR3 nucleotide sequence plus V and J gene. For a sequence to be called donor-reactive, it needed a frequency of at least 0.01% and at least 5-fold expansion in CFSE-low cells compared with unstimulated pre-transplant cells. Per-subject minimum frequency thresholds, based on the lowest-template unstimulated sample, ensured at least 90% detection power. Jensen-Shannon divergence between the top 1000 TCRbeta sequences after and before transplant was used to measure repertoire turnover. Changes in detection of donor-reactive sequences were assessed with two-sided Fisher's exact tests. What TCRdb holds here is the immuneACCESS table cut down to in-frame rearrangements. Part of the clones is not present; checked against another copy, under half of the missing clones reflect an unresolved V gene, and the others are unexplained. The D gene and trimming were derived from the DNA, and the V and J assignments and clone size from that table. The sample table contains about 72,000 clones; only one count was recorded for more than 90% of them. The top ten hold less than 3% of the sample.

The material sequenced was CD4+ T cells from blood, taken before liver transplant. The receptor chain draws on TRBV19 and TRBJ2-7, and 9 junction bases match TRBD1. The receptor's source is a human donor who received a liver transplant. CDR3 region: CASSAPGQGYEQYF. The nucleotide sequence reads TGTGCCAGTAGTGCCCCGGGACAGGGCTACGAGCAGTACTTC.